These 19 T cell receptor beta chains were all obtained from the same sample, sequenced in a study of blood T cell repertoires in COVID-19. Profiled with immunoSEQ multiplex PCR; TCRdb holds only in-frame clones, not every one. Of about 160,000 clones listed, about 86% are singletons. What was sequenced was peripheral blood. All receptors derive from a woman aged 70-85 years with COVID-19, enrolled during active disease.

The chain carries TRBV29-1 and TRBJ1-1; weak D call: TRBD1 (5 bases). Per germline, CDR1 SQVTM and CDR2 ANQGSEA. Trimming removed 2 bases at V and 6 bases at J, with 7 bases between. The CDR3 has 11 amino acids. The CDR3: CSVESRAEAFF. In nucleotides, the CDR3 is TGCAGCGTTGAAAGCAGGGCTGAAGCTTTCTTT.

In the case of this clone: The sample carries other DNA sequences with the same CDR3. This sequence joins TRBV9 and TRBJ2-7; 11 bases fit TRBD1. The CDR3 spans 15 residues. CDR1 is SGDLS, CDR2 YYNGEE, per germline. With V trimmed by 3 bases and J by 3 bases, 5 bases remained unmatched. Here the CDR3 reads CASSAGTGGFYEQYF. The DNA for the CDR3 is TGTGCCAGCAGCGCCGGGACAGGGGGGTTCTACGAGCAGTACTTC.

This rearrangement joins TRBV28 to TRBJ2-2, with D tentatively TRBD1 (6 bases). CDR1 and CDR2 from the germline V gene are MDHEN and SYDVKM. Trimming cost V 4 bases and J 0 bases, with 12 bases left between them. This CDR3 has 16 residues. The CDR3 DNA reads as TGTGCCAGCAGTTCCTTGTACAGGGCGAACACCGGGGAGCTGTTTTTT. It encodes CASSSLYRANTGELFF.

This chain uses TRBV3-1 (or the pseudogene TRBV3-2) with TRBJ1-1; 9 bases are shared with TRBD1. The germline gives CDR1 LGHDT, CDR2 YNNKEL (reference sequence). CDR3 length equals 17 residues. V shed 0 bases and J 1 base; nucleotides not matched to a gene: 6. CDR3 amino acids: CASSQEDRGVRNTEAFF. CDR3 nucleotides: TGTGCCAGCAGCCAAGAGGACAGGGGAGTTCGGAACACTGAAGCTTTCTTT.

The V call is TRBV28, the J call TRBJ2-1; 8 bases agree with TRBD2. V shed 3 bases and J 6 bases; nucleotides not matched to a gene: 16. The CDR3 has 18 amino acids. CDR1 is MDHEN and CDR2 is SYDVKM in the germline V gene. The DNA of the CDR3 is TGTGCCAGCAGTTTTTCACTAGACGCGGGGGGCTGGGCCAATGAGCAGTTCTTC. Translating it yields CASSFSLDAGGWANEQFF.

V usage is TRBV27 and J usage is TRBJ1-1; possibly TRBD1 for D (5 bases). CDR1 MNHEY and CDR2 SMNVEV come from the germline V gene (reference sequence). The CDR3 consists of 15 residues. Trimming shortened V by 0 bases and J by 6 bases, and 14 bases separated the two germline ends. The CDR3 coding sequence is TGTGCCAGCAGTTTATCCGAAGGGGCTCGTGCTGAAGCTTTCTTT. Its protein is CASSLSEGARAEAFF.

Notes on this clone: One junction end does not reproduce the germline sequence, and a read error may be involved. The V call is TRBV7-9, the J call TRBJ1-6; 7 bases line up with TRBD1. Germline assignment: CDR1 SEHNR and CDR2 FQNEAQ (reference sequence). This CDR3 comprises 14 residues. CDR3 nucleotides: TGCGCCAGCAGCTTAGGGACAGAGAATTCACCCCTCCACTTT. This translates into CASSLGTENSPLHF.

This clone was recorded once. The V call is TRBV4-1, the J call TRBJ2-3; 10 nucleotides match TRBD2. Trimming cost V 2 bases and J 1 base; bases outside gene matches: 3. Germline values: CDR1 MGHRA, CDR2 YSYEKL. This CDR3 contains 16 residues. CDR3 DNA sequence: TGCGCCAGCAGCCAAATTCTAGCGGGAGGCACAGATACGCAGTATTTT. Its translation: CASSQILAGGTDTQYF.

The CDR3 nucleotides are TGTGCCTGGAGTGTCGGTAGCCCCGACACCGGGGAGCTGTTTTTT. Its protein product is CAWSVGSPDTGELFF. The chain couples TRBV30 to TRBJ2-2; D ambiguous. The germline gives CDR1 GTSNPN, CDR2 SVGIG (reference sequence). The CDR3 extends over 15 amino acids. Trimming removed 0 bases at V and 3 bases at J, with 11 bases between.

The table lists this clone with a count of one. The rearrangement uses TRBV13 and TRBJ2-1, with 9 bases fitting TRBD1. The CDR3 is made up of 16 amino acids. Trimming removed 5 bases from V and 3 bases from J; junction bases left unmatched: 8. Germline V gives CDR1 PRHDT, CDR2 FYEKMQ (reference sequence). Here the CDR3 reads CASSLPGTGSYNEQFF. The CDR3 bases are TGTGCCAGCAGCCTTCCCGGGACAGGGAGCTACAATGAGCAGTTCTTC.

The J gene is TRBJ2-1, the V gene TRBV7-9; D remains unclear. Germline-derived CDR1 and CDR2 are SEHNR and FQNEAQ (reference sequence). The CDR3 consists of 15 residues. Trimming cost V 5 bases and J 6 bases, with 17 bases left between them. Written as DNA, the CDR3 is TGTGCCAGCAGCACCGGAGTCCAGAGTGGCAATGAGCAGTTCTTC. This sequence encodes CASSTGVQSGNEQFF.

The rearrangement uses TRBV27 and TRBJ1-1, with 7 nucleotides matching TRBD1. After removal of 6 bases from V and 3 bases from J, the junction contained 4 bases not matched to a gene. The CDR3 loop spans 13 amino acids. The V gene's germline CDR1 is MNHEY and CDR2 SMNVEV (reference sequence). The CDR3 DNA sequence: TGTGCCAGCAGCTACGACAGGGACACTGAAGCTTTCTTT. Translating it yields CASSYDRDTEAFF.

This rearrangement joins TRBV25-1 to TRBJ2-1; 11 bases are shared with TRBD1. V trimming: 8 bases; J trimming: 7 bases; junction bases outside the gene matches: 4. The CDR3 covers 13 residues. Germline V gene sequence: CDR1 MGHDK, CDR2 SYGVNS. The CDR3 DNA reads as TGTGCCAGCCGGGGACAGGGGGTAAATGAGCAGTTCTTC. It is translated as CASRGQGVNEQFF.

J is TRBJ2-3 and V is TRBV7-9; 7 positions agree with TRBD2. The V gene's germline CDR1 is SEHNR and CDR2 FQNEAQ (reference sequence). The CDR3 extends over 15 amino acids. The V gene end was trimmed by 4 bases and the J gene end by 2 bases; junction bases not matched to a gene: 6. CDR3 residues: CASSSPGGSTDTQYF. The CDR3 region has the DNA TGTGCCAGCAGCTCGCCGGGGGGTTCCACAGATACGCAGTATTTT.

V gene TRBV11-2 combines with J gene TRBJ1-2, with D perhaps matching TRBD1 (5 bases). V lost 4 bases and J 6 bases, leaving 9 bases between the germline ends. CDR3 length: 12 amino acids. CDR1 is SGHAT, CDR2 FQNNGV, per germline. The CDR3, as DNA: TGTGCCAGCAGCTGGCGGGGGGATGGCTACACCTTC. This sequence encodes CASSWRGDGYTF.

The chain combines TRBV5-1 with TRBJ1-2, with 9 bases lining up with TRBD1. The CDR3 length is 16 residues. V lost 4 bases, J lost 6 bases, and 13 bases stayed unmatched. Germline CDR1 is SGHRS and CDR2 is YFSETQ. The CDR3 DNA reads as TGCGCCAGCAGCCTTGGGACAGGGAAAGGAGAGGATGGCTACACCTTC. It encodes CASSLGTGKGEDGYTF.

The chain carries TRBV30 and TRBJ1-1; D possibly corresponds to TRBD1 (6 bases). V was trimmed by 0 bases and J by 4 bases, leaving 12 bases between them. CDR3 size: 14 residues. In germline, CDR1 is GTSNPN, CDR2 SVGIG (reference sequence). CDR3 sequence: CAWSVGAGSTEAFF. The CDR3 DNA is TGTGCCTGGAGTGTGGGGGCAGGTAGCACTGAAGCTTTCTTT.

The rearrangement links TRBV6-4 to TRBJ1-4, with TRBD1 identical over 11 bases. CDR3 length equals 15 residues. The germline V gene has CDR1 MRHNA and CDR2 SNTAGT. V shed 6 bases and J 8 bases; nucleotides not matched to a gene: 8. CDR3 nucleotide sequence: TGTGCCAGCAGCCCTGGACAGGGGGCGAGCGAAAAACTGTTTTTT. Amino acid sequence: CASSPGQGASEKLFF.

This clone was detected only a few times. V usage is TRBV29-1 and J usage is TRBJ1-1; 10 bases match TRBD1. Germline V gene sequence: CDR1 SQVTM, CDR2 ANQGSEA. CDR3 length: 14 amino acids. With V trimmed by 7 bases and J by 0 bases, 5 bases remained unmatched. CDR3 protein: CSAGQGDVNTEAFF. CDR3 DNA: TGCAGCGCAGGACAGGGGGACGTGAACACTGAAGCTTTCTTT.